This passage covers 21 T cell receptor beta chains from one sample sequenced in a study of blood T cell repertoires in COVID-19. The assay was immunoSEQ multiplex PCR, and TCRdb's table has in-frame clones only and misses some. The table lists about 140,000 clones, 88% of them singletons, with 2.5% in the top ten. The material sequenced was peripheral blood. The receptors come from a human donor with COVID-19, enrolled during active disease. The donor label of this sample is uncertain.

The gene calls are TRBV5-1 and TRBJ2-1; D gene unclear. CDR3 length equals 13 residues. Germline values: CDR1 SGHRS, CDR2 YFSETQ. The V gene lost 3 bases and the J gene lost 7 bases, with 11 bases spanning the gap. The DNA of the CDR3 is TGCGCCAGCAGCTCCGGATTCAGGAATGAGCAGTTCTTC. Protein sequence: CASSSGFRNEQFF.

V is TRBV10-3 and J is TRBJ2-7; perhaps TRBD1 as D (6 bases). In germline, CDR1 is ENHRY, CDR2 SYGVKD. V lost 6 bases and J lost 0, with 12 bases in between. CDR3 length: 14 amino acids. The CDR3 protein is CAIRDTGSSYEQYF. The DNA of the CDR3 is TGTGCCATCAGGGACACAGGGAGCTCCTACGAGCAGTACTTC.

The CDR3: CASSPRRDIGGYTF. For the CDR3, the DNA is TGTGCCAGCAGTCCCCGTCGAGATATTGGTGGCTACACCTTC. This sequence joins TRBV6-5 and TRBJ1-2; D not certain. V gave up 5 bases and J gave up 7 bases, with 17 bases separating them. Germline V gene sequence: CDR1 MNHEY, CDR2 SVGAGI. The CDR3 loop spans 14 amino acids.

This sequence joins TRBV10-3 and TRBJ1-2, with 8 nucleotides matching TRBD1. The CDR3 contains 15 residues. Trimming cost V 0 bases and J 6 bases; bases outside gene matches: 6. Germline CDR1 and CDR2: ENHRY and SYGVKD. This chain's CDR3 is CAISESRQGADGYTF. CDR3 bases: TGTGCCATCAGTGAGTCGCGTCAGGGGGCCGATGGCTACACCTTC.

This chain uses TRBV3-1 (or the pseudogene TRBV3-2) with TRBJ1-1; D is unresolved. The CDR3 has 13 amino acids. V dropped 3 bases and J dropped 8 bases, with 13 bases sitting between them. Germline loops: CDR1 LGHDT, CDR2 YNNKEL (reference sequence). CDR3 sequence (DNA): TGTGCCAGCAGCCAGGTAGGAGGGTCGGAAGCTTTCTTT. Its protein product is CASSQVGGSEAFF.

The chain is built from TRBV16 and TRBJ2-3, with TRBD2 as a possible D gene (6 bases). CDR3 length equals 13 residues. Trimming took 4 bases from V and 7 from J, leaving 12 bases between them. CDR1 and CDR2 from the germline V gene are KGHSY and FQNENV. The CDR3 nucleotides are TGTGCCAGCAGCCTCGGAGGGGTGAATACGCAGTATTTT. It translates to CASSLGGVNTQYF.

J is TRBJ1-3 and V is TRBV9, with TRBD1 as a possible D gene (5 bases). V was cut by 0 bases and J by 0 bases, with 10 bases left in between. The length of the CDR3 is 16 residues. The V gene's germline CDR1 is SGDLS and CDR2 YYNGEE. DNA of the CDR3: TGTGCCAGCAGCGTAGAGGCAGGGCACTCTGGAAACACCATATATTTT. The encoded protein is CASSVEAGHSGNTIYF.

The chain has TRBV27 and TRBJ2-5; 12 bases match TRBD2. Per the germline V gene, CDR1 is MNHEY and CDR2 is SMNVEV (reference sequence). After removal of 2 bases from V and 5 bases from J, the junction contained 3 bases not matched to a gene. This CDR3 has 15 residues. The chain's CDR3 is CASSLRTSGVETQYF. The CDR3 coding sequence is TGTGCCAGCAGTTTAAGGACTAGCGGGGTGGAGACCCAGTACTTC.

The CDR3 DNA is TGTGCCAGCAGCCACCAGCTAGATAAGATGAATGAGCAGTTCTTC. Its translation is CASSHQLDKMNEQFF. The chain carries TRBV4-2 and TRBJ2-1; no reliable D call. In germline, CDR1 is LGHNA, CDR2 YNFKEQ. The V end was cut by 3 bases, the J end by 7 bases, with 16 bases between. The CDR3 length is 15 residues.

Here the CDR3 DNA reads TGTGCCAGCAGCCGTAGACAGGGGTCAGCGACTGAAGCTTTCTTT. This sequence encodes CASSRRQGSATEAFF. This chain uses TRBV11-3 with TRBJ1-1; 8 bases map to TRBD1. CDR1 SGHNT and CDR2 YENEEA come from the germline V gene. The CDR3 loop spans 15 amino acids. Unmatched junction bases numbered 10, after V lost 5 bases and J lost 5 bases.

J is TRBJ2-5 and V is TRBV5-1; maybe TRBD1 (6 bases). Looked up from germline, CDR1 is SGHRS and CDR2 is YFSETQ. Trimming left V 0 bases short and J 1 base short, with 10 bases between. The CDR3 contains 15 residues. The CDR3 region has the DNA TGCGCCAGCAGCTTGGGCAGGGGATCCCAAGAGACCCAGTACTTC. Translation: CASSLGRGSQETQYF.

DNA for the CDR3: TGCGCCAGCAAGGGGTTGGTGAACACTGAAGCTTTCTTT. Encoded protein: CASKGLVNTEAFF. The chain combines TRBV5-1 with TRBJ1-1; a weak D match, TRBD1 (5 bases). The CDR3 has 13 amino acids. Germline assignment: CDR1 SGHRS and CDR2 YFSETQ. V dropped 6 bases and J dropped 0 bases, with 9 bases sitting between them.

The CDR3 protein is CAWRSYLRDFDGYTF. The CDR3 nucleotides read TGTGCCTGGAGATCGTATCTCAGGGATTTCGACGGCTACACCTTC. The rearrangement joins TRBV30 to TRBJ1-2; tentatively, D is TRBD1 (5 bases). CDR1 is GTSNPN and CDR2 is SVGIG in the germline V gene (reference sequence). V lost 3 bases and J lost 8, with 22 bases in between. The CDR3 runs 15 residues.

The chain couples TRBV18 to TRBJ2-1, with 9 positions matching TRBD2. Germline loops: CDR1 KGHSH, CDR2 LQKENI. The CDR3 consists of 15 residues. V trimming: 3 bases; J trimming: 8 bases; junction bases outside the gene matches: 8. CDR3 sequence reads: CASSPAGGPRDEQFF. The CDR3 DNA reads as TGTGCCAGCTCACCCGCGGGGGGGCCTCGGGATGAGCAGTTCTTC.

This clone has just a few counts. The chain's CDR3 is CASSWTGSGGYNEQFF. The DNA of the CDR3 is TGTGCCAGCAGCTGGACGGGTAGCGGGGGGTACAATGAGCAGTTCTTC. The chain has TRBV5-5 and TRBJ2-1; 10 bases map to TRBD2. The CDR3 is 16 residues long. The germline V gene has CDR1 SGHKS and CDR2 YYEKEE (reference sequence). The V and J ends lost 3 bases and 4 bases, in that order; junction bases with no gene match: 7.

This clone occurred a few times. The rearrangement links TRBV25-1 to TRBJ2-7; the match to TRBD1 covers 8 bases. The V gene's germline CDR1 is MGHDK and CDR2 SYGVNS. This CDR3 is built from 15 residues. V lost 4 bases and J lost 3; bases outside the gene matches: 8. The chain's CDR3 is CASSGPRDRSYEQYF. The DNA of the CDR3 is TGTGCCAGCAGTGGACCCCGGGACAGGAGCTACGAGCAGTACTTC.

This CDR3 is CASSSPGQGYNEQFF. Here the CDR3 DNA reads TGTGCCAGTTCTTCACCGGGACAGGGTTACAATGAGCAGTTCTTC. This rearrangement joins TRBV19 to TRBJ2-1, with TRBD1 identical over 9 bases. The CDR3 is 15 residues long. J gave up 4 bases and V 8 bases, and 9 bases lay outside the gene matches. The V gene's germline CDR1 is LNHDA and CDR2 SQIVND (reference sequence). Full variable domain (rest looked up from reference TRBV19 and TRBJ2-1): DGGITQSPKYLFRKEGQNVTLSCEQNLNHDAMYWYRQDPGQGLRLIYYSQIVNDFQKGDIAEGYSVSREKKESFPLTVTSAQKNPTAFYLCASSSPGQGYNEQFFGPGTRLTVL.

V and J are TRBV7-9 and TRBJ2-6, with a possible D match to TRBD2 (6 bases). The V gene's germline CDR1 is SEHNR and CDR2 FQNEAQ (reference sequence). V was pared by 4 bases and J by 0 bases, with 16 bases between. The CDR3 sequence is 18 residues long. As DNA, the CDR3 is TGTGCCAGCAGCTCCAGGGTCGGGGGAAACTCTGGGGCCAACGTCCTGACTTTC. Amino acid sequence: CASSSRVGGNSGANVLTF.

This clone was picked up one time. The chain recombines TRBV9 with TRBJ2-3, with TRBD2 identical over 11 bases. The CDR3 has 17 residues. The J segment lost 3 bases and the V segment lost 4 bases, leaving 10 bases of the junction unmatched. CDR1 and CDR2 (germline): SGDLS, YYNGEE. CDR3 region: CASSPSSGGIGTDTQYF. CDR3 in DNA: TGTGCCAGCAGCCCGTCTAGCGGGGGGATTGGAACAGATACGCAGTATTTT.

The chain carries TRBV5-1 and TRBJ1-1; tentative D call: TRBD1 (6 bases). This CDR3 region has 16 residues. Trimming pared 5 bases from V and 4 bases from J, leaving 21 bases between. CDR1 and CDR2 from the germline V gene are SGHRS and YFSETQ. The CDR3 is CASSLTGGGLSTEAFF. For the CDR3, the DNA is TGCGCCAGCAGTCTCACGGGGGGCGGTTTGAGCACTGAAGCTTTCTTT. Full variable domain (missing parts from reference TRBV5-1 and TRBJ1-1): KAGVTQTPRYLIKTRGQQVTLSCSPISGHRSVSWYQQTPGQGLQFLFEYFSETQRNKGNFPGRFSGRQFSNSRSEMNVSTLELGDSALYLCASSLTGGGLSTEAFFGQGTRLTVV.

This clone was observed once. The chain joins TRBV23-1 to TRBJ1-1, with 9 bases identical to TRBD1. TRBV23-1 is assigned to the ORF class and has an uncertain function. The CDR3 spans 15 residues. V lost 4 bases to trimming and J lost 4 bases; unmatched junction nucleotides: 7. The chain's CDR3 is CASSPRDRDGTEAFF. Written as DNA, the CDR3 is TGCGCCAGCAGTCCCAGGGACAGGGATGGCACTGAAGCTTTCTTT.